One sample yielded the 6 T cell receptor beta chains listed below, sequenced in a study of technical replicates of blood from a few donors. The method was immunoSEQ multiplex PCR; TCRdb's version includes in-frame clones alone and lacks a portion of them. The sample includes roughly 80,000 clones, more than 85% of them seen just once. The sequenced sample was T cells isolated from PBMCs. These receptors were taken from a human donor in good health.

The chain has TRBV19 and TRBJ2-3; TRBD2 matches at 7 bases. The V and J ends lost 5 bases and 2 bases, in that order; junction bases with no gene match: 7. This CDR3 is 15 amino acids long. Germline V gene data show CDR1 as LNHDA and CDR2 as SQIVND (reference sequence). In DNA, the CDR3 is TGTGCCAGTAGTTCCCTGGGACTATCCACAGATACGCAGTATTTT. It is translated as CASSSLGLSTDTQYF. The complete variable domain, with remaining parts taken from reference TRBV19 and TRBJ2-3, reads DGGITQSPKYLFRKEGQNVTLSCEQNLNHDAMYWYRQDPGQGLRLIYYSQIVNDFQKGDIAEGYSVSREKKESFPLTVTSAQKNPTAFYLCASSSLGLSTDTQYFGPGTRLTVL.

V usage is TRBV5-4 and J usage is TRBJ1-1; TRBD1 agrees at 9 bases. The junction had 12 bases not matched to a gene; V was cut back by 4 bases and J by 2 bases. CDR3 length: 17 residues. CDR1 is SGHNT and CDR2 is YYREEE in the germline V gene (reference sequence). CDR3 DNA sequence: TGTGCCAGCAGCCCCCACGGACAGGGGCTTTTAAACACTGAAGCTTTCTTT. Protein sequence: CASSPHGQGLLNTEAFF.

V gene TRBV4-2 combines with J gene TRBJ1-1; D may be TRBD1 (5 bases). This CDR3 has 14 residues. The V end lost 0 bases, the J end lost 4 bases, and 9 bases lay between the germline ends. Germline CDR1 reads LGHNA; CDR2 reads YNFKEQ. CDR3 residues: CASSQESRATEAFF. In DNA, the CDR3 is TGTGCCAGCAGCCAAGAGTCCAGGGCCACTGAAGCTTTCTTT.

This clone was found a few times. The CDR3 DNA follows: TGTGCCAGCAGTACTACCGGGACAGGATACTACGAGCAGTACTTC. Protein product: CASSTTGTGYYEQYF. The V call is TRBV28, the J call TRBJ2-7; 8 bases map to TRBD1. Germline trimming cut 5 bases from V and 3 bases from J; bases unmatched to any gene: 9. There are 15 residues in the CDR3. Germline CDR1 reads MDHEN; CDR2 reads SYDVKM.

The chain couples TRBV5-6 to TRBJ1-1; 7 nucleotides line up with TRBD1. This CDR3 region has 13 residues. The V and J ends lost 4 bases and 6 bases, in that order; junction bases with no gene match: 6. Germline-derived CDR1 and CDR2 are SGHDT and YYEEEE. The CDR3 loop is CASSLTGDPEAFF. CDR3 bases: TGTGCCAGCAGCCTAACAGGGGACCCTGAAGCTTTCTTT.

The V and J genes are TRBV18 and TRBJ2-7; 9 bases line up with TRBD1. The CDR3 is 15 residues long. After removal of 5 bases from V and 4 bases from J, the junction contained 9 bases not matched to a gene. CDR1 and CDR2 from the germline V gene are KGHSH and LQKENI. As DNA, the CDR3 is TGTGCCAGCTCAATCCCACCGGGACAGGGTTACGAGCAGTACTTC. Translated, it gives CASSIPPGQGYEQYF.